The 29 T cell receptor beta chains reported below all come from one sample, sequenced in a study of blood T cell repertoires in COVID-19. Sequencing used immunoSEQ multiplex PCR; TCRdb keeps in-frame clones, though not all of them. The repertoire includes tens of thousands of clones, approximately 86% of them detected once, and approximately 7% sits in the top ten. The specimen was peripheral blood. The source of these receptors is a human donor with active COVID-19. The donor label of this sample is uncertain.

CDR3 sequence (DNA): TGTGCCAGCAGTTACTCCGGGACAGTATACAATGAGCAGTTCTTC. It is translated as CASSYSGTVYNEQFF. The rearrangement uses TRBV6-5 and TRBJ2-1; 7 positions agree with TRBD1. The length of the CDR3 is 15 residues. The trim removed 0 bases at V and 4 bases at J, leaving 3 bases unmatched. CDR1 is MNHEY, CDR2 SVGAGI, per germline.

The chain joins TRBV10-3 to TRBJ2-7, with 7 bases that match TRBD1. This CDR3 is built from 13 residues. Germline V lookup: CDR1 ENHRY, CDR2 SYGVKD. V lost 11 bases to trimming and J lost 2 bases; unmatched junction nucleotides: 9. The CDR3 DNA sequence: TGTGCCTCGGGACAGTCTACTACCTACGAGCAGTACTTC. It yields the protein CASGQSTTYEQYF.

The rearrangement uses TRBV27 and TRBJ2-3; D remains ambiguous. V gave up 8 bases and J gave up 10 bases, with 22 bases separating them. Germline lookup yields CDR1 MNHEY and CDR2 SMNVEV (reference sequence). The CDR3 runs 14 residues. In DNA form, the CDR3 reads TGTGCCAGCGGTGACTTAGGAAGCATTAACGCGCAGTATTTT. It specifies CASGDLGSINAQYF.

This clone was observed a single time. The chain is built from TRBV30 and TRBJ2-7, with no clear D. The CDR3 totals 12 residues. Trimming left V 0 bases short and J 3 bases short, with 6 bases between. Germline V gene sequence: CDR1 GTSNPN, CDR2 SVGIG (reference sequence). CDR3 protein: CAWSVAGYEQYF. The CDR3 DNA sequence: TGTGCCTGGAGTGTAGCCGGCTACGAGCAGTACTTC.

This clone was picked up a small number of times. The chain joins TRBV10-1 to TRBJ2-7; 11 bases match TRBD1. The CDR3 is 14 amino acids. Germline V lookup: CDR1 WNHNN, CDR2 SYGVQD (reference sequence). V lost 3 bases and J lost 3; bases outside the gene matches: 1. The CDR3 region has the DNA TGCGCCAGCAGTGAAGGGACAGGGGGCTACGAGCAGTACTTC. Translated, it gives CASSEGTGGYEQYF.

The chain recombines TRBV11-2 with TRBJ1-2; no clear D. Trimming removed 1 base from V and 6 bases from J, with 15 bases in between. CDR3 length equals 15 residues. CDR1 is SGHAT, CDR2 FQNNGV, per germline. The CDR3 nucleotides are TGTGCCAGCAGCTTAGTGGGCAGGCTACCCGATGGCTACACCTTC. Residues: CASSLVGRLPDGYTF.

V and J are TRBV5-5 and TRBJ2-3, with 15 nucleotides matching TRBD2. CDR1 and CDR2 (germline): SGHKS, YYEKEE (reference sequence). The CDR3 is 18 residues long. J gave up 1 base and V 5 bases, and 8 bases lay outside the gene matches. Here the CDR3 reads CASRPGTSGGRGTDTQYF. Here the CDR3 DNA reads TGTGCCAGCAGACCCGGGACTAGCGGGGGGAGAGGCACAGATACGCAGTATTTT. Filled out from reference TRBV5-5 and TRBJ2-3, the complete variable domain reads DAGVTQSPTHLIKTRGQQVTLRCSPISGHKSVSWYQQVLGQGPQFIFQYYEKEERGRGNFPDRFSARQFPNYSSELNVNALLLGDSALYLCASRPGTSGGRGTDTQYFGPGTRLTVL.

The chain couples TRBV9 to TRBJ2-3; 9 bases are shared with TRBD2. The CDR3 has 16 amino acids. The trim removed 0 bases at V and 2 bases at J, leaving 4 bases unmatched. Per germline, CDR1 SGDLS and CDR2 YYNGEE. In DNA, the CDR3 is TGTGCCAGCAGCGTAGGTCCTAGCGGGGACACAGATACGCAGTATTTT. Amino acid sequence: CASSVGPSGDTDTQYF.

The V call is TRBV6-5, the J call TRBJ1-3, with D unresolved. This CDR3 has 14 amino acids. Germline V CDR1 and CDR2: MNHEY, SVGAGI. With 9 bases removed from V and 3 bases from J, the gap between germline ends came to 15 bases. The CDR3 protein is CASEPRGDGNTIYF. The CDR3 nucleotides are TGTGCCAGTGAGCCGCGAGGCGATGGAAACACCATATATTTT.

The chain is built from TRBV11-2 and TRBJ2-7, with D perhaps matching TRBD1 (7 bases). Trimming left V 6 bases short and J 0 bases short, with 15 bases between. This CDR3 spans 15 amino acids. CDR1 is SGHAT and CDR2 is FQNNGV in the germline V gene. The CDR3 nucleotides are TGTGCCAGCAGTTCCCCGCAGGGGGGCTCCTACGAGCAGTACTTC. Its translation is CASSSPQGGSYEQYF.

A single count supports this clone. The rearrangement joins TRBV7-9 to TRBJ1-1; TRBD1 might be the D (5 bases). The CDR3 has 13 residues. Germline V CDR1 and CDR2: SEHNR, FQNEAQ (reference sequence). V lost 5 bases to trimming and J lost 5 bases, with 12 bases between them. The CDR3 DNA is TGTGCCAGCAGCCTGGTGGAGGGGACTGAAGCTTTCTTT. Its protein product is CASSLVEGTEAFF.

V is TRBV6-1 and J is TRBJ1-5, with 7 bases that match TRBD1. The trim removed 3 bases at V and 3 bases at J, leaving 2 bases unmatched. Germline V gene data show CDR1 as MNHNS and CDR2 as SASEGT. The CDR3 contains 14 residues. CDR3 residues: CASSDGTDNQPQHF. The CDR3 DNA is TGTGCCAGCAGTGATGGGACAGACAATCAGCCCCAGCATTTT.

The genes are TRBV30 and TRBJ1-3, with D perhaps matching TRBD1 (5 bases). CDR1 GTSNPN and CDR2 SVGIG come from the germline V gene (reference sequence). The CDR3 runs 15 residues. The germline V and J ends were trimmed by 4 bases and 0 bases, with 13 bases remaining between them. This chain's CDR3 is CAWTATGYSGNTIYF. The CDR3 DNA follows: TGTGCCTGGACCGCTACAGGTTACTCTGGAAACACCATATATTTT.

The CDR3 bases are TGTGCCAGCAGCTTAAAAAACGGGAACTACGAGCAGTACTTC. This translates into CASSLKNGNYEQYF. The genes are TRBV7-9 and TRBJ2-7, with D perhaps matching TRBD2 (5 bases). Trimming took off 2 bases at V and 3 bases at J, with 11 bases between the two ends. This CDR3 has 14 amino acids. Germline CDR1 and CDR2: SEHNR and FQNEAQ (reference sequence).

This clone is medium-sized within its sample. The V gene is TRBV5-1, the J gene TRBJ2-7; 9 bases are a match to TRBD2. Germline lookup yields CDR1 SGHRS and CDR2 YFSETQ. CDR3 size: 15 residues. V dropped 4 bases and J dropped 1; count of bases not matched to a gene: 6. CDR3 DNA sequence: TGCGCCAGCAGCGCGATAGCGGGAGAGTCCTACGAGCAGTACTTC. It yields the protein CASSAIAGESYEQYF. Full variable domain (missing parts from reference TRBV5-1 and TRBJ2-7): KAGVTQTPRYLIKTRGQQVTLSCSPISGHRSVSWYQQTPGQGLQFLFEYFSETQRNKGNFPGRFSGRQFSNSRSEMNVSTLELGDSALYLCASSAIAGESYEQYFGPGTRLTVT.

This chain uses TRBV18 with TRBJ2-3, with D possibly matching TRBD2 (6 bases). The CDR3 has 16 residues. Trimming pared 4 bases from V and 4 bases from J, leaving 18 bases between. Germline V lookup: CDR1 KGHSH, CDR2 LQKENI. In nucleotides, the CDR3 is TGTGCCAGCTCACTAGGATGGAGGGTCGTAGCAGATACGCAGTATTTT. Amino acid sequence: CASSLGWRVVADTQYF.

The rearrangement uses TRBV2 and TRBJ1-5; 9 positions match TRBD1. Per germline, CDR1 SNHLY and CDR2 FYNNEI. The junction had 8 bases not matched to a gene; V was cut back by 4 bases and J by 7 bases. CDR3 size: 15 residues. CDR3: CASSGRTGARQPQHF. The CDR3 DNA is TGTGCCAGCAGTGGTCGGACAGGGGCAAGACAGCCCCAGCATTTT. Together with reference TRBV2 and TRBJ1-5, the CDR3 gives the full variable domain: EPEVTQTPSHQVTQMGQEVILRCVPISNHLYFYWYRQILGQKVEFLVSFYNNEISEKSEIFDDQFSVERPDGSNFTLKIRSTKLEDSAMYFCASSGRTGARQPQHFGDGTRLSIL.

The chain joins TRBV7-2 to TRBJ2-3, with 10 bases fitting TRBD2. The V and J ends lost 0 bases and 5 bases, in that order; junction bases with no gene match: 5. The CDR3 spans 16 residues. Germline V gene sequence: CDR1 SGHTA, CDR2 FQGNSA. CDR3 amino acids: CASSLAGLANGDTQYF. In DNA form, the CDR3 reads TGTGCCAGCAGCTTAGCGGGACTAGCGAACGGAGATACGCAGTATTTT.

The CDR3 nucleotides are TGTGCCAGCAGCCGACAGGGTTATAGCTCCTACAATGAGCAGTTCTTC. It encodes CASSRQGYSSYNEQFF. The V and J genes are TRBV11-2 and TRBJ2-1, with 7 bases matching TRBD1. CDR1 is SGHAT and CDR2 is FQNNGV in the germline V gene. The CDR3 spans 16 residues. V shed 5 bases, J shed 0 bases, and the junction held 7 bases outside the gene matches.

The rearrangement uses TRBV5-6 and TRBJ2-3; D is perhaps TRBD2 (6 bases). V lost 2 bases to trimming and J lost 4 bases, with 14 bases between them. This CDR3 spans 15 amino acids. The V gene's germline CDR1 is SGHDT and CDR2 YYEEEE. The chain's CDR3 is CASSFSSWGADTQYF. The CDR3 DNA reads as TGTGCCAGCAGCTTTTCCTCGTGGGGGGCAGATACGCAGTATTTT.

This chain uses TRBV27 with TRBJ1-2; D perhaps matches TRBD1 (6 bases). Germline lookup yields CDR1 MNHEY and CDR2 SMNVEV (reference sequence). The CDR3 length is 14 residues. Trimming removed 4 bases from V and 10 bases from J, with 19 bases in between. Here the CDR3 reads CASSSQGLIGVYTF. CDR3 coding DNA: TGTGCCAGCAGTTCCCAGGGGCTTATAGGTGTCTACACCTTC.

Worth noting for this clone: One base away lies a much larger clone, so this may be a sequencing read error. The chain joins TRBV7-9 to TRBJ2-7; the D gene is possibly TRBD1 (6 bases). Per germline, CDR1 SEHNR and CDR2 FQNEAQ (reference sequence). The V end lost 2 bases, the J end lost 4 bases, and 6 bases lay between the germline ends. CDR3 length: 12 residues. Here the CDR3 reads CASSLQGYEQYF. In DNA form, the CDR3 reads TGTGCCAGCAGCTTACAGGGGTACGAGCAGTACTTC.

The chain carries TRBV16 and TRBJ2-3, with TRBD1 matching over 9 bases. The CDR3 sequence is 17 residues long. Germline trimming cut 0 bases from V and 3 bases from J; bases unmatched to any gene: 7. Per the germline V gene, CDR1 is KGHSY and CDR2 is FQNENV. The CDR3: CASSQSTGGIRTDTQYF. CDR3 DNA sequence: TGTGCCAGCAGCCAATCGACAGGGGGTATTAGGACAGATACGCAGTATTTT. The full variable domain, in which reference TRBV16 and TRBJ2-3 provide the parts outside the CDR3, is GEEVAQTPKHLVRGEGQKAKLYCAPIKGHSYVFWYQQVLKNEFKFLISFQNENVFDETGMPKERFSAKCLPNSPCSLEIQATKLEDSAVYFCASSQSTGGIRTDTQYFGPGTRLTVL.

The V gene is TRBV7-2, the J gene TRBJ2-7; 8 nucleotides match TRBD2. In germline, CDR1 is SGHTA, CDR2 FQGNSA. V was clipped by 5 bases and J by 3 bases; unmatched bases: 6. The length of the CDR3 is 14 residues. The CDR3 sequence is CASSTTGTSYEQYF. As DNA, the CDR3 is TGTGCCAGCAGCACGACCGGGACTAGCTACGAGCAGTACTTC.

This chain joins TRBV9 and TRBJ2-1, with TRBD2 identical over 7 bases. With V trimmed by 0 bases and J by 7 bases, 7 bases remained unmatched. Germline-derived CDR1 and CDR2 are SGDLS and YYNGEE. The CDR3 is 15 amino acids. The CDR3 DNA reads as TGTGCCAGCAGCGTAGACGGGAGGATTCAGAATGAGCAGTTCTTC. Translation gives CASSVDGRIQNEQFF. The full variable domain, with the rest looked up from reference TRBV9 and TRBJ2-1, is DSGVTQTPKHLITATGQRVTLRCSPRSGDLSVYWYQQSLDQGLQFLIQYYNGEERAKGNILERFSAQQFPDLHSELNLSSLELGDSALYFCASSVDGRIQNEQFFGPGTRLTVL.

There are a few counts of this clone. V is TRBV11-2 and J is TRBJ1-2, with D hard to call. Trimming removed 3 bases at V and 2 bases at J, with 13 bases between. Per germline, CDR1 SGHAT and CDR2 FQNNGV. The CDR3 length is 15 residues. The DNA for the CDR3 is TGTGCCAGCAGCTTTCTAAAGACTGTGAACTATGGCTACACCTTC. This translates into CASSFLKTVNYGYTF.

The chain uses TRBV7-2 and TRBJ1-4; D unclear. The CDR3 consists of 15 residues. V was shortened by 5 bases and J by 4 bases, with 14 bases between the two germline ends. Per the germline V gene, CDR1 is SGHTA and CDR2 is FQGNSA. The DNA of the CDR3 is TGTGCCAGCAGCGGGGAGGGCAGGAATAATGAAAAACTGTTTTTT. Encoded protein: CASSGEGRNNEKLFF.

This chain links TRBV12-3 or TRBV12-4 with TRBJ1-5, with unresolved D. The CDR3 sequence is 13 residues long. Trimming took off 1 base at V and 9 bases at J, with 10 bases between the two ends. The CDR3 DNA is TGTGCCAGCAGTTTAGACGCGGGGAGGCCCCAGCATTTT. It is translated as CASSLDAGRPQHF.

J is TRBJ1-6 and V is TRBV6-1; 7 nucleotides align to TRBD1. This CDR3 spans 17 amino acids. The V gene end was trimmed by 3 bases and the J gene end by 4 bases; junction bases not matched to a gene: 9. CDR1 and CDR2 from the germline V gene are MNHNS and SASEGT. This chain's CDR3 is CASSDPPGQLYNSPLHF. The CDR3 nucleotides read TGTGCCAGCAGTGACCCCCCGGGACAGCTTTATAATTCACCCCTCCACTTT.